The T cell receptor (beta chain) under discussion was sequenced for a study of CD8 T cells in Susac syndrome. General study findings and limits: A relatively small number of individuals underwent TCR sequencing and HLA analysis.

Concerning this clonotype itself: Its antigen remains unidentified. One junction end disagrees with the germline gene, perhaps due to a read error.

Sequencing of TCR beta was undertaken in CD8+ and CD4+ T cells derived from blood. The CD8+ and CD4+ T cells were negatively isolated, with the TEMRA cells enriched by FACS. RNA, at roughly 0.45 to 1 ug, was reverse transcribed with random hexamers. Multiplex PCR with immunoSEQ amplified the TCR beta CDR3 across 54 Vbeta and 13 Jbeta. TCRdb reprocessed the immunoSEQ multiplex PCR reads with MiXCR, giving one entry per CDR3 protein. The sample includes a few hundred thousand distinct CDR3 sequences, approximately 90% of them seen just once. Input material: CD4+ T cells from PBMCs. The TCR comes from a human donor with multiple sclerosis.

CDR3 DNA: TGCGCCAGCAGCACGACAGGGTTACGCACAAATACGCAGTATTTT. Residues: CASSTTGLRTNTQYF. This chain links TRBV4-3 with TRBJ2-3, with 7 bases matching TRBD1. There are 15 residues in the CDR3. Germline V gene lookup returns CDR1 LGHNA and CDR2 YSLEER.